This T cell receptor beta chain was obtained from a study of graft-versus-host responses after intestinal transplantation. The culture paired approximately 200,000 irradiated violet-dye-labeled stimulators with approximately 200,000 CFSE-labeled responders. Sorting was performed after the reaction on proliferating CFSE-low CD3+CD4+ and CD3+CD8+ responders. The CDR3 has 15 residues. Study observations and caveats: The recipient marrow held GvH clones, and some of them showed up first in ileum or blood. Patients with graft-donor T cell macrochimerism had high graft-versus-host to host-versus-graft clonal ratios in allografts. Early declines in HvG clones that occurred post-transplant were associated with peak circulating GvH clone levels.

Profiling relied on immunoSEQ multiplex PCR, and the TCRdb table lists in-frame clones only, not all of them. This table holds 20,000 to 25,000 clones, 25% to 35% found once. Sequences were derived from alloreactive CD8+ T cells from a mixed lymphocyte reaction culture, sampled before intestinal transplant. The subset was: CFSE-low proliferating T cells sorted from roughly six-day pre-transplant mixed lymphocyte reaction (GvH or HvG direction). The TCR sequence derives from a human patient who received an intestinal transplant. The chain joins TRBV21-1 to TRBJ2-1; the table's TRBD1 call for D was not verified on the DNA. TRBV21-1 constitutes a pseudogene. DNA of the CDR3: TGTGCCAGCAAGTATGAACAGCCCTCCTACAATGAGCAGTTCTTC. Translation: CASKYEQPSYNEQFF.